The 11 T cell receptor beta chains listed next were all sequenced from one sample in a study of blood T cell repertoires in COVID-19. Here immunoSEQ multiplex PCR was the method, and the copy in TCRdb shows in-frame clones only, minus some. Here the sample spans a few hundred thousand clones, 65% to 90% being singletons. The sequenced sample consisted of peripheral blood. These receptors were collected from a man between 50 and 59 years old with acute or convalescent COVID-19.

The chain has TRBV5-4 and TRBJ1-6; TRBD1 aligns across 11 bases. The J segment lost 7 bases and the V segment lost 4 bases, leaving 10 bases of the junction unmatched. The CDR3 is made up of 17 amino acids. Germline values: CDR1 SGHNT, CDR2 YYREEE (reference sequence). The CDR3 reads CASSRDRGSLHNSPLHF. The DNA for the CDR3 is TGTGCCAGCAGCCGGGACAGGGGGAGTTTGCACAATTCACCCCTCCACTTT.

The rearrangement joins TRBV21-1 to TRBJ2-1; the table assigns TRBD2, which was not confirmed against the DNA. TRBV21-1 is given as a pseudogene. CDR3 size: 18 residues. The CDR3 spells CASSSPGLTLSSYNEQFF. Here the CDR3 DNA reads TGTGCCAGCAGCTCTCCCGGACTTACCCTGAGCTCCTACAATGAGCAGTTCTTC.

This rearrangement joins TRBV30 to TRBJ1-4; D is ambiguous. CDR1 is GTSNPN, CDR2 SVGIG, per germline (reference sequence). The CDR3 loop spans 12 amino acids. The V gene lost 5 bases and the J gene lost 4 bases, with 8 bases spanning the gap. The CDR3 loop is CAWEQLNEKLFF. In nucleotides, the CDR3 is TGTGCCTGGGAACAGCTTAATGAAAAACTGTTTTTT.

The J gene is TRBJ2-2, the V gene TRBV18; D is ambiguous. The CDR3 has 15 amino acids. The V end lost 0 bases, the J end lost 2 bases, and 7 bases lay between the germline ends. Germline V gene data show CDR1 as KGHSH and CDR2 as LQKENI. The chain's CDR3 is CASSPPSVNTGELFF. CDR3 in DNA: TGTGCCAGCTCACCACCTTCAGTAAACACCGGGGAGCTGTTTTTT. Supplemented by reference TRBV18 and TRBJ2-2, the full variable domain reads NAGVMQNPRHLVRRRGQEARLRCSPMKGHSHVYWYRQLPEEGLKFMVYLQKENIIDESGMPKERFSAEFPKEGPSILRIQQVVRGDSAAYFCASSPPSVNTGELFFGEGSRLTVL.

This chain links TRBV29-1 with TRBJ2-6, with TRBD2 as a possible D gene (6 bases). The ends were cut back, 7 bases at V and 0 bases at J, with 7 bases in the middle. The CDR3 is made up of 13 amino acids. Germline CDR1 SQVTM, CDR2 ANQGSEA. The CDR3 region has the DNA TGCAGCGCCGGGGGCTCTGGGGCCAACGTCCTGACTTTC. As protein: CSAGGSGANVLTF.

The genes are TRBV5-6 and TRBJ2-7; possible D gene TRBD1, 5 bases. This CDR3 contains 16 residues. The V gene lost 0 bases and the J gene lost 0 bases, with 13 bases spanning the gap. The germline CDR1 and CDR2 sequences are SGHDT and YYEEEE. The CDR3, as DNA: TGTGCCAGCAGCTTGGTGGGGCCAAAGAGCTCCTACGAGCAGTACTTC. This translates into CASSLVGPKSSYEQYF.

This clone was observed once. The CDR3 coding sequence is TGCAGTGCCAGACAATATGGCTACACCTTC. Its translation: CSARQYGYTF. This sequence joins TRBV20-1 and TRBJ1-2, with no clear D. Germline CDR1 DFQATT, CDR2 SNEGSKA (reference sequence). The CDR3 consists of 10 residues. Trimming took 6 bases from V and 5 from J, leaving 7 bases between them.

This clone showed up just once. The chain carries TRBV5-4 and TRBJ1-2, with 7 positions matching TRBD1. The CDR3 totals 14 residues. Germline V gene data show CDR1 as SGHNT and CDR2 as YYREEE (reference sequence). The trim removed 4 bases at V and 7 bases at J, leaving 10 bases unmatched. The CDR3 DNA is TGTGCCAGCAGCGGCGACAGGGTTGGCCGTGGCTACACCTTC. It yields the protein CASSGDRVGRGYTF.

This clone was counted once. V usage is TRBV5-1 and J usage is TRBJ1-5; possible D gene TRBD1, 6 bases. V was trimmed by 0 bases and J by 0 bases, leaving 10 bases between them. CDR1 and CDR2 from the germline V gene are SGHRS and YFSETQ. The CDR3 has 16 residues. The DNA for the CDR3 is TGCGCCAGCAGCTTGGGGGAGGGGGATAGCAATCAGCCCCAGCATTTT. Translation: CASSLGEGDSNQPQHF. Full variable domain (missing parts from reference TRBV5-1 and TRBJ1-5): KAGVTQTPRYLIKTRGQQVTLSCSPISGHRSVSWYQQTPGQGLQFLFEYFSETQRNKGNFPGRFSGRQFSNSRSEMNVSTLELGDSALYLCASSLGEGDSNQPQHFGDGTRLSIL.

The V call is TRBV18, the J call TRBJ1-1, with D uncertain. The CDR3 loop spans 12 amino acids. From germline, CDR1 is KGHSH and CDR2 LQKENI. Deletions cut 4 bases from V and 4 bases from J, with 7 bases between. The CDR3 protein is CASSRRSTEAFF. CDR3 nucleotides: TGTGCCAGCTCACGGAGGTCCACTGAAGCTTTCTTT. Complete variable domain (other parts from reference TRBV18 and TRBJ1-1): NAGVMQNPRHLVRRRGQEARLRCSPMKGHSHVYWYRQLPEEGLKFMVYLQKENIIDESGMPKERFSAEFPKEGPSILRIQQVVRGDSAAYFCASSRRSTEAFFGQGTRLTVV.

The genes are TRBV5-4 and TRBJ1-1; D remains ambiguous. CDR3 length equals 13 residues. Looked up from germline, CDR1 is SGHNT and CDR2 is YYREEE (reference sequence). Trimming cost V 4 bases and J 5 bases, with 12 bases left between them. The chain's CDR3 is CASSLFGGTEAFF. For the CDR3, the DNA is TGTGCCAGCAGCCTGTTCGGAGGAACTGAAGCTTTCTTT.